This passage covers 28 T cell receptor beta chains from one sample sequenced in a study of technical replicates of blood from a few donors. Some clones are missing from TCRdb's copy, which holds only in-frame ones; the method was immunoSEQ multiplex PCR. This table holds about 72,000 clones, just under 95% found once. The sequencing input was T cells isolated from PBMCs. These receptors came from a human donor in good health.

A single count supports this clone. The rearrangement uses TRBV6-1 and TRBJ2-7, with 8 bases lining up with TRBD2. The CDR3 has 13 amino acids. Germline loops: CDR1 MNHNS, CDR2 SASEGT. Trimming removed 2 bases from V and 5 bases from J; junction bases left unmatched: 2. DNA for the CDR3: TGTGCCAGCAGTGAACTGCGGGGGGACGAGCAGTACTTC. Translating it yields CASSELRGDEQYF.

The rearrangement uses TRBV5-4 and TRBJ2-2; D not certain. Trimming removed 2 bases at V and 5 bases at J, with 10 bases between. CDR1 is SGHNT, CDR2 YYREEE, per germline (reference sequence). This CDR3 is 14 amino acids long. CDR3 region: CASSFYPGTGELFF. The CDR3 DNA is TGTGCCAGCAGCTTTTACCCCGGGACCGGGGAGCTGTTTTTT.

The chain employs TRBV5-3 and TRBJ1-4; 10 nucleotides align to TRBD1. TRBV5-3 is reported as an ORF; its role is uncertain. V trimming: 4 bases; J trimming: 0 bases; junction bases outside the gene matches: 3. The CDR3 extends over 16 amino acids. CDR3 sequence (DNA): TGTGCCAGAAGCACGACAGGGGGCCCAACTAATGAAAAACTGTTTTTT. Translation: CARSTTGGPTNEKLFF.

The V gene is TRBV28, the J gene TRBJ1-3; 9 bases fit TRBD1. From germline, CDR1 is MDHEN and CDR2 SYDVKM. This CDR3 has 15 amino acids. V lost 8 bases to trimming and J lost 2 bases; unmatched junction nucleotides: 7. The CDR3 nucleotides are TGTGCCAGCTTACAGGGGGCTATTACTGGAAACACCATATATTTT. It yields the protein CASLQGAITGNTIYF.

The J gene is TRBJ2-7, the V gene TRBV27, with 8 bases fitting TRBD2. The junction had 12 bases not matched to a gene; V was cut back by 6 bases and J by 5 bases. The length of the CDR3 is 15 residues. CDR1 MNHEY and CDR2 SMNVEV come from the germline V gene (reference sequence). The CDR3, as DNA: TGTGCCAGCAGCAATCCCGGGACTAGTATCCACGAGCAGTACTTC. Translation gives CASSNPGTSIHEQYF.

This chain joins TRBV6-5 and TRBJ2-2; D is perhaps TRBD2 (5 bases). V was cut by 0 bases and J by 4 bases, with 9 bases left in between. The length of the CDR3 is 15 residues. Germline V gene sequence: CDR1 MNHEY, CDR2 SVGAGI. In nucleotides, the CDR3 is TGTGCCAGCAGTTACTCACTAGAGGTCACCGGGGAGCTGTTTTTT. It codes for CASSYSLEVTGELFF.

The chain joins TRBV7-2 to TRBJ2-1; D unclear. Per germline, CDR1 SGHTA and CDR2 FQGNSA. V was trimmed by 5 bases and J by 0 bases, leaving 14 bases between them. This CDR3 is built from 16 residues. CDR3 residues: CASSPLGFSSYNEQFF. The CDR3 DNA follows: TGTGCCAGCAGCCCTCTAGGTTTTAGCTCCTACAATGAGCAGTTCTTC.

The chain couples TRBV7-8 to TRBJ2-1; D possibly corresponds to TRBD1 (5 bases). V was trimmed by 1 base and J by 6 bases, leaving 19 bases between them. Germline V gene sequence: CDR1 SGHVS, CDR2 FQNEAQ. This CDR3 spans 17 amino acids. CDR3 protein: CASSLGLGKRRGNEQFF. The DNA of the CDR3 is TGTGCCAGCAGCTTAGGTCTGGGTAAGCGTAGGGGCAATGAGCAGTTCTTC.

The chain has TRBV6-5 and TRBJ1-5; D remains unclear. Germline loops: CDR1 MNHEY, CDR2 SVGAGI. Trimming removed 4 bases from V and 5 bases from J, with 15 bases in between. CDR3 length: 15 residues. The CDR3 reads CASSSPVEVDQPQHF. As DNA, the CDR3 is TGTGCCAGCAGTTCCCCAGTAGAGGTAGATCAGCCCCAGCATTTT.

The V call is TRBV27, the J call TRBJ2-1; possible D gene TRBD1, 5 bases. CDR1 MNHEY and CDR2 SMNVEV come from the germline V gene (reference sequence). V was pared by 1 base and J by 5 bases, with 6 bases between. The CDR3 covers 13 residues. In DNA form, the CDR3 reads TGTGCCAGCAGTTTATTAGGGGACAATGAGCAGTTCTTC. Translation: CASSLLGDNEQFF.

CDR3 nucleotide sequence: TGTGCCAGCAGCTTAAATAGTTTAGTGAACACTGAAGCTTTCTTT. Its protein is CASSLNSLVNTEAFF. The chain combines TRBV7-3 with TRBJ1-1, with D unclear. Germline-derived CDR1 and CDR2 are SGHTA and FQGTGA. The CDR3 is made up of 15 amino acids. Trimming removed 1 base at V and 0 bases at J, with 9 bases between.

This clone appeared a single time. V gene TRBV2 combines with J gene TRBJ1-1; D is possibly TRBD1 (6 bases). CDR3 size: 17 residues. Trimming removed 10 bases at V and 1 base at J, with 25 bases between. Germline V gene sequence: CDR1 SNHLY, CDR2 FYNNEI. CDR3 DNA sequence: TGTGCCACTGTGCAGGGGATCGTGGGCGCGGAGAACACTGAAGCTTTCTTT. Its translation: CATVQGIVGAENTEAFF.

The gene calls are TRBV30 and TRBJ2-1; weak D call: TRBD1 (6 bases). Per the germline V gene, CDR1 is GTSNPN and CDR2 is SVGIG (reference sequence). Trimming removed 2 bases at V and 0 bases at J, with 17 bases between. The CDR3 contains 17 residues. Here the CDR3 reads CAWSFTDSTSSYNEQFF. The CDR3 nucleotides are TGTGCCTGGAGTTTCACGGACAGCACTAGCTCCTACAATGAGCAGTTCTTC.

The chain is built from TRBV29-1 and TRBJ1-2; no reliable D call. The CDR3 contains 12 residues. Germline loops: CDR1 SQVTM, CDR2 ANQGSEA. Between the trimmed V and J ends, which lost 8 bases and 2 bases, there was a span of 12 bases. The CDR3 DNA follows: TGCAGCCCACCAGACACGAACTATGGCTACACCTTC. As protein: CSPPDTNYGYTF.

This chain connects TRBV5-6 to TRBJ2-7, with D tentatively TRBD2 (6 bases). Germline CDR1 reads SGHDT; CDR2 reads YYEEEE. There are 12 residues in the CDR3. V was pared by 2 bases and J by 6 bases, with 9 bases between. CDR3 loop: CASSFGGPEQYF. The CDR3 DNA follows: TGTGCCAGCAGCTTCGGGGGTCCCGAGCAGTACTTC. The variable domain in full, completed from reference TRBV5-6 and TRBJ2-7, reads DAGVTQSPTHLIKTRGQQVTLRCSPKSGHDTVSWYQQALGQGPQFIFQYYEEEERQRGNFPDRFSGHQFPNYSSELNVNALLLGDSALYLCASSFGGPEQYFGPGTRLTVT.

This chain uses TRBV2 with TRBJ1-1, with D unresolved. V lost 5 bases and J 5 bases, leaving 6 bases between the germline ends. CDR1 and CDR2 from the germline V gene are SNHLY and FYNNEI. This CDR3 is built from 11 residues. This CDR3 is CASSLTTEAFF. The DNA of the CDR3 is TGTGCCAGCAGTCTTACTACTGAAGCTTTCTTT.

The CDR3 here is CASSEVQQTQYF. In nucleotides, the CDR3 is TGTGCCAGCAGTGAAGTCCAACAAACCCAGTACTTC. The chain recombines TRBV2 with TRBJ2-5; no clear D gene. V lost 1 base to trimming and J lost 8 bases, with 8 bases between them. The length of the CDR3 is 12 residues. The germline CDR1 and CDR2 sequences are SNHLY and FYNNEI.

The rearrangement joins TRBV21-1 to TRBJ2-6; the table's D call TRBD2 went unverified against the DNA. TRBV21-1 is a listed pseudogene. CDR3 length: 14 amino acids. The CDR3, as DNA: TGTGCCAGCAACCGGCGACTTGGGGCCAACGTCCTGACTTTC. Amino acids: CASNRRLGANVLTF.

The DNA of the CDR3 is TGCGCCAGCAGCCGCGGGCCTCAAGAGACCCAGTACTTC. This encodes CASSRGPQETQYF. J is TRBJ2-5 and V is TRBV4-1, with D perhaps matching TRBD2 (5 bases). CDR3 length equals 13 residues. The V gene lost 4 bases and the J gene lost 2 bases, with 8 bases spanning the gap. The germline V gene encodes CDR1 MGHRA and CDR2 YSYEKL.

The chain employs TRBV27 and TRBJ2-7; the match to TRBD1 covers 10 bases. CDR1 and CDR2 (germline): MNHEY, SMNVEV (reference sequence). The CDR3 sequence is 15 residues long. J gave up 4 bases and V 0 bases, and 3 bases lay outside the gene matches. In nucleotides, the CDR3 is TGTGCCAGCAGTTTATCGGGACAGGGGTTTTACGAGCAGTACTTC. Amino acids: CASSLSGQGFYEQYF.

This sequence joins TRBV6-5 and TRBJ2-3; possibly TRBD1 for D (6 bases). Germline V gene lookup returns CDR1 MNHEY and CDR2 SVGAGI. Trimming shortened V by 4 bases and J by 2 bases, and 13 bases separated the two germline ends. CDR3 length: 15 amino acids. This CDR3 is CASSLRGSYTDTQYF. CDR3 DNA: TGTGCCAGCAGTTTAAGGGGGAGTTACACAGATACGCAGTATTTT.

The chain couples TRBV9 to TRBJ2-3; 14 bases agree with TRBD2. Germline trimming cut 4 bases from V and 0 bases from J; bases unmatched to any gene: 7. The CDR3 runs to 18 residues. CDR1 and CDR2 (germline): SGDLS, YYNGEE. Here the CDR3 reads CASSPGTSGGSSTDTQYF. The CDR3 DNA follows: TGTGCCAGCAGCCCTGGGACTAGCGGGGGCTCCAGCACAGATACGCAGTATTTT.

This chain uses TRBV2 with TRBJ1-2; D gene unclear. Germline loops: CDR1 SNHLY, CDR2 FYNNEI. V gave up 7 bases and J gave up 8 bases, with 11 bases separating them. CDR3 length equals 11 residues. The DNA for the CDR3 is TGTGCCAGCAATGGGCAGATGGGCTACACCTTC. Translated, it gives CASNGQMGYTF. Supplemented by reference TRBV2 and TRBJ1-2, the full variable domain reads EPEVTQTPSHQVTQMGQEVILRCVPISNHLYFYWYRQILGQKVEFLVSFYNNEISEKSEIFDDQFSVERPDGSNFTLKIRSTKLEDSAMYFCASNGQMGYTFGSGTRLTVV.

The chain has TRBV19 and TRBJ1-2, with D perhaps matching TRBD1 (5 bases). The V end was cut by 6 bases, the J end by 4 bases, with 18 bases between. CDR3 length: 15 residues. The germline V gene has CDR1 LNHDA and CDR2 SQIVND (reference sequence). CDR3 in DNA: TGTGCCAGTAGCCTCCGGAGTGACAGCGTCTATGGCTACACCTTC. Protein: CASSLRSDSVYGYTF.

The rearrangement uses TRBV11-3 and TRBJ2-1; 7 nucleotides line up with TRBD1. The V gene's germline CDR1 is SGHNT and CDR2 YENEEA. CDR3 length: 17 amino acids. The junction had 17 bases not matched to a gene; V was cut back by 4 bases and J by 8 bases. CDR3 bases: TGTGCCAGCAGCTCAACACGGCGCCAGGGGGTTCGGCATGAGCAGTTCTTC. Translated: CASSSTRRQGVRHEQFF.

This clone was seen just once. This chain links TRBV27 with TRBJ2-7; 8 bases agree with TRBD2. CDR3 length: 15 residues. The germline V gene encodes CDR1 MNHEY and CDR2 SMNVEV (reference sequence). V gave up 2 bases and J gave up 2 bases; unmatched junction bases: 5. The CDR3 bases are TGTGCCAGCAGTTTAATGCCGGGAGGGGCCTACGAGCAGTACTTC. This encodes CASSLMPGGAYEQYF.

This chain connects TRBV10-2 to TRBJ2-2; unclear D gene. The germline CDR1 and CDR2 sequences are WSHSY and SAAADI. Trimming cost V 4 bases and J 6 bases, with 9 bases left between them. This CDR3 contains 13 residues. CDR3 nucleotide sequence: TGCGCCAGCAGTGTAGCTTTCTCCGGGGAGCTGTTTTTT. Residues: CASSVAFSGELFF.

The chain is built from TRBV6-9 and TRBJ2-7; unclear D gene. With 7 bases removed from V and 1 base from J, the gap between germline ends came to 8 bases. CDR1 and CDR2 (germline): MNHGY, SVAAGI. This CDR3 region has 12 residues. The CDR3 reads CASNGSSYEQYF. The DNA of the CDR3 is TGTGCCAGCAACGGTTCGTCCTACGAGCAGTACTTC.